The source of this T cell receptor (beta chain) is a study of a mutant IDH1 vaccine in newly diagnosed glioma. Per the germline V gene, CDR1 is MDHEN and CDR2 is SYDVKM. The CDR3 runs to 15 residues. Trimming pared 3 bases from V and 0 bases from J, leaving 8 bases between. Clones were read by immunoSEQ multiplex PCR, and TCRdb kept only the in-frame ones, dropping some. The sample lists about 52,000 clones, around nine tenths occurring once. As concerns this clone: Its antigen is undetermined.

Time point specified: week 11, during vaccination. Every single dose of the vaccine, 300 ug of mutant IDH1 20-mer peptide, came with topical imiquimod. V is TRBV28 and J is TRBJ1-4; D gene uncertain. The source of this sequence is a man aged 45-65 years with glioma. The sequencing here drew on PBMCs, taken from a glioma patient whose treatment included an IDH1 peptide vaccine. The CDR3 protein is CASSFRRATNEKLFF. In nucleotides, the CDR3 is TGTGCCAGCAGTTTCAGGCGTGCAACTAATGAAAAACTGTTTTTT.